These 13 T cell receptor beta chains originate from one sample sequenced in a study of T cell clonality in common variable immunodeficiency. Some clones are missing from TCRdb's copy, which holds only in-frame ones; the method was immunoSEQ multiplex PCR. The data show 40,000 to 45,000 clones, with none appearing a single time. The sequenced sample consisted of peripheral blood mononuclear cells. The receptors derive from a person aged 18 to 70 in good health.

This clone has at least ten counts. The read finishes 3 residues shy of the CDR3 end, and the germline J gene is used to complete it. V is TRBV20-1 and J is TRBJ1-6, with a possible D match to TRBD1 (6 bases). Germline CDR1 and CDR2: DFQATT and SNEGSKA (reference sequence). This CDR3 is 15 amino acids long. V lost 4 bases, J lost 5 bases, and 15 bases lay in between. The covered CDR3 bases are TGCAGTGCTAAAGGACAGACGAGAAATAATTCACCC. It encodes CSAKGQTRNNSP. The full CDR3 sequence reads CSAKGQTRNNSPLHF.

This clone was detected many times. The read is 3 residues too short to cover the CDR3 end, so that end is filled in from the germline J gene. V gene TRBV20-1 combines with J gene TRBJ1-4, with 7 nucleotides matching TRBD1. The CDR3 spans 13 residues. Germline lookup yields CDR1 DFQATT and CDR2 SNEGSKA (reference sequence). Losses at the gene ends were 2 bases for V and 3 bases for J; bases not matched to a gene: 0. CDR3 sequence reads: CSARQGANEKLFF. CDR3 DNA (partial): TGCAGTGCTAGACAGGGGGCTAATGAAAAA.

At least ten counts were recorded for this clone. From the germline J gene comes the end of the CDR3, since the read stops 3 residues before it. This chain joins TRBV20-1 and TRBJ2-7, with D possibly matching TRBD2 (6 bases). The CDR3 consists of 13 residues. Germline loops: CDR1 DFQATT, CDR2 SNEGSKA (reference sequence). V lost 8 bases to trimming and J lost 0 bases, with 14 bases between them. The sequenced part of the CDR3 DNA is TGCAGTCTTAAAGGGACTCACTCCTACGAG. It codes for CSLKGTHSYE. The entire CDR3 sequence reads CSLKGTHSYEQYF.

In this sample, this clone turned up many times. CDR3 DNA, as far as it was read: TGTGCCAGTAGGTCCCCTTCTGGGGCCAACGTC. Translated: CASRSPSGANV. The full CDR3 sequence reads CASRSPSGANVLTF. This chain uses TRBV19 with TRBJ2-6; no clear D. The DNA ends 3 residues before the CDR3 does, and the rest of the CDR3 is filled in from the germline J gene. The CDR3 spans 14 residues. V was cut by 6 bases and J by 1 base, with 7 bases left in between. Per the germline V gene, CDR1 is LNHDA and CDR2 is SQIVND (reference sequence).

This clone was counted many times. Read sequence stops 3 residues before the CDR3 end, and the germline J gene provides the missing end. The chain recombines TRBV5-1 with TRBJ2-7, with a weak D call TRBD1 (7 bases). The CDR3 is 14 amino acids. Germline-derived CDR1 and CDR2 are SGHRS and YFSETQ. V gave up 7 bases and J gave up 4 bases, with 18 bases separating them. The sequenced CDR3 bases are TGCGCCAGCGGGGACTCCGGGACAGCATACGAG. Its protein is CASGDSGTAYE. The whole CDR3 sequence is CASGDSGTAYEQYF.

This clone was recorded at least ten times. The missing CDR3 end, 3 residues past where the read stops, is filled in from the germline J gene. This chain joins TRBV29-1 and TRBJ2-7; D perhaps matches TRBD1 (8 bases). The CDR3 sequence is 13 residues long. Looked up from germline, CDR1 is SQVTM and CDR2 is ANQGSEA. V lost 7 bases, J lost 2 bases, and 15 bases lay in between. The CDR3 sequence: CSDRGGYPYEQYF. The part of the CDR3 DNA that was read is TGCAGCGACAGGGGGGGATATCCCTACGAG.

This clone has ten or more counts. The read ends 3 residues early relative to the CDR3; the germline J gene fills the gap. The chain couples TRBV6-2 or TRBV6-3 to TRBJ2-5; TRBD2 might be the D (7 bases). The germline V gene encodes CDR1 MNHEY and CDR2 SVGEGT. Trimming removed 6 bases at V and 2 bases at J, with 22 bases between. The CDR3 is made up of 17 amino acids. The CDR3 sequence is CASSAGASRKLQETQYF. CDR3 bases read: TGTGCCAGCAGCGCGGGGGCTAGCAGAAAGCTACAAGAGACC.

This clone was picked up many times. The CDR3 loop reads CSASAGTRRYNEQFF. The part of the CDR3 DNA that was read is TGCAGTGCTAGTGCCGGGACTAGACGCTACAATGAG. The chain uses TRBV20-1 and TRBJ2-1; 8 bases are shared with TRBD2. The read ends 3 residues before the CDR3 terminus; that terminus is restored from the germline J gene. The V gene end was trimmed by 3 bases and the J gene end by 3 bases; junction bases not matched to a gene: 7. CDR3 length: 15 amino acids. The germline V gene encodes CDR1 DFQATT and CDR2 SNEGSKA (reference sequence).

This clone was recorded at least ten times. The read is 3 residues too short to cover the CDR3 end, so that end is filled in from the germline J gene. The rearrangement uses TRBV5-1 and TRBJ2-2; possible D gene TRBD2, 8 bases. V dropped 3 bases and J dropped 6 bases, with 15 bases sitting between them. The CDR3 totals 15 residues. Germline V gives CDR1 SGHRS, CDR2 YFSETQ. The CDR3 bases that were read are TGCGCCAGCAGCTCGGGAGGGGGCCGAGCCGGGGAG. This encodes CASSSGGGRAGE. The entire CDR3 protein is CASSSGGGRAGELFF.

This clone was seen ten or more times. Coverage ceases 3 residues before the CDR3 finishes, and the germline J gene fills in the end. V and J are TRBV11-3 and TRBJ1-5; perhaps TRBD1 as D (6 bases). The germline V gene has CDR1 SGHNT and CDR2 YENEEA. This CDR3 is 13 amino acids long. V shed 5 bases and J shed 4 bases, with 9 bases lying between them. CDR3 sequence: CASSEQGNQPQHF. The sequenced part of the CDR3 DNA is TGTGCCAGCAGCGAACAGGGAAATCAGCCC.

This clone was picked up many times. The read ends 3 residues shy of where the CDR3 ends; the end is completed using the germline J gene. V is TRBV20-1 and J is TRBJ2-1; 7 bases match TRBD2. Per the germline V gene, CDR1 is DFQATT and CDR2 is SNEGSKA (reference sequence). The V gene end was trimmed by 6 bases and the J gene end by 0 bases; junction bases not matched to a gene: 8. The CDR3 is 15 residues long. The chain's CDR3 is CSASSGALSYNEQFF. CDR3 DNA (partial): TGCAGTGCATCAAGCGGGGCCCTCTCCTACAATGAG.

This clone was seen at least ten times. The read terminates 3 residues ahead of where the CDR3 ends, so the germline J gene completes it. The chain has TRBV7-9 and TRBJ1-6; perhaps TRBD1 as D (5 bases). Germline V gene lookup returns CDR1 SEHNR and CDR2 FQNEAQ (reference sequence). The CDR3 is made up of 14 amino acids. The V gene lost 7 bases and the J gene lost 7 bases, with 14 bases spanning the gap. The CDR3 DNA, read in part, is TGTGCCAGCACCCTGGGGGGGTCCAATTCACCC. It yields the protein CASTLGGSNSP. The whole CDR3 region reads CASTLGGSNSPLHF. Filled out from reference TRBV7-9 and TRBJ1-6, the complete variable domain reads DTGVSQNPRHKITKRGQNVTFRCDPISEHNRLYWYRQTLGQGPEFLTYFQNEAQLEKSRLLSDRFSAERPKGSFSTLEIQRTEQGDSAMYLCASTLGGSNSPLHFGNGTRLTVT.

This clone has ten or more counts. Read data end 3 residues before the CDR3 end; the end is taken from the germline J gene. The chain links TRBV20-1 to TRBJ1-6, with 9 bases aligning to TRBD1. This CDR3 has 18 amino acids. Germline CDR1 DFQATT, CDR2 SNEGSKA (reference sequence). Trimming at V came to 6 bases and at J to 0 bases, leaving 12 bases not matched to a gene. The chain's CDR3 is CSASGTGFVSSYNSPLHF. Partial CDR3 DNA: TGCAGTGCAAGCGGGACAGGGTTCGTTAGCTCCTATAATTCACCC.